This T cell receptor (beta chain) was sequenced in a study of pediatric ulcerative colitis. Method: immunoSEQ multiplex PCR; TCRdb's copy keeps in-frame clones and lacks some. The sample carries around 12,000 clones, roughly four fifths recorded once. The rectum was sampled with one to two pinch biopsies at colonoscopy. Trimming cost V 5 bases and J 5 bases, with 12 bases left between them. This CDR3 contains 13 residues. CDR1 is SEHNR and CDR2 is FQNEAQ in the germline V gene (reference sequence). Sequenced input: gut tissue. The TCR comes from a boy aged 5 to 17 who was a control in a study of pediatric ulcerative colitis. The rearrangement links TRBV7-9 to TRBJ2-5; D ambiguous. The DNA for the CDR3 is TGTGCCAGCAGCGCCCGAAGGATGGAGACCCAGTACTTC. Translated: CASSARRMETQYF.